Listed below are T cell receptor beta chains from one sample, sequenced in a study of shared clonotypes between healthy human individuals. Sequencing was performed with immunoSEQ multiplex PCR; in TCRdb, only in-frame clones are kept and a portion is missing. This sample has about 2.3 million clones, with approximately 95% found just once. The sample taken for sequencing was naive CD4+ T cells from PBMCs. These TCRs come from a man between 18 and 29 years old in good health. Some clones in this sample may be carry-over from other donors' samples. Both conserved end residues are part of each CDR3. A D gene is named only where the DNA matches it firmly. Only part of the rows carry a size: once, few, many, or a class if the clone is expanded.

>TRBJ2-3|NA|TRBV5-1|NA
CASMKIGGGTDTQYF
TGCGCCAGCATGAAGATTGGAGGGGGCACAGATACGCAGTATTTT
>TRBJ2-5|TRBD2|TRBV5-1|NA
CASSWGLAGDETQYF
TGCGCCAGCAGCTGGGGACTAGCGGGAGATGAGACCCAGTACTTC
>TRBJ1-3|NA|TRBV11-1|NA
CASSYIASARSGNTIYF
TGTGCCAGCAGCTACATCGCGTCTGCCCGCTCTGGAAACACCATATATTTT
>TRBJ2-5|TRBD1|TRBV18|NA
CASSPPGTVGETQYF
TGTGCCAGCTCACCTCCCGGGACAGTCGGGGAGACCCAGTACTTC
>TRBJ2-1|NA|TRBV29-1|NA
CSVDSLNEQFF
TGCAGCGTTGATAGCCTGAATGAGCAGTTCTTC
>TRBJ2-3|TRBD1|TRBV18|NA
CASEGQGTDTQYF
TGTGCCTCCGAGGGACAGGGCACAGATACGCAGTATTTT
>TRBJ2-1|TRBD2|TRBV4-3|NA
CASSIVLAGGRNEQFF
TGCGCCAGCAGTATCGTGCTAGCGGGAGGGAGAAATGAGCAGTTCTTC
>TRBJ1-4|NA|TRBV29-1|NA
CSVMRTAFNEKLFF
TGCAGCGTGATGCGAACAGCTTTTAATGAAAAACTGTTTTTT
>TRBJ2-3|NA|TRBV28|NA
CASSARDGFTDTQYF
TGTGCCAGCAGTGCCCGGGACGGATTCACAGATACGCAGTATTTT
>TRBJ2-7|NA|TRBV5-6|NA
CASSTSPGESRQYF
TGTGCCAGCAGCACTAGTCCCGGGGAAAGTAGGCAGTACTTC
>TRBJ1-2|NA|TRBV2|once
CASSDQNYGYTF
TGTGCCAGCAGTGATCAGAACTATGGCTACACCTTC
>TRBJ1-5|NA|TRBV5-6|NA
CASSSSRRGNQPQHF
TGTGCCAGCAGCTCCAGCCGGAGAGGCAATCAGCCCCAGCATTTT
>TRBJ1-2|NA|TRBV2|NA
CASKPGLNYGYTF
TGTGCCAGCAAGCCGGGGCTCAACTATGGCTACACCTTC
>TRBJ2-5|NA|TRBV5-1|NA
CASSLGNTLETQYF
TGCGCCAGCAGCTTGGGGAATACGTTGGAGACCCAGTACTTC
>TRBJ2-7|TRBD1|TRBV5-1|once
CASTPDGTGISYEQYF
TGCGCCAGCACCCCGGATGGGACAGGGATCTCCTACGAGCAGTACTTC
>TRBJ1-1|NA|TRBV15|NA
CATSREGVSSEAFF
TGTGCCACCAGCAGAGAAGGGGTAAGCTCTGAAGCTTTCTTT
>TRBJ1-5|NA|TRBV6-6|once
CASSYSNGPNQPQHF
TGTGCCAGCAGTTACTCGAACGGACCCAATCAGCCCCAGCATTTT
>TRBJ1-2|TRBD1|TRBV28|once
CASSFSGGNYGYTF
TGTGCCAGCAGTTTTTCAGGGGGGAACTATGGCTACACCTTC
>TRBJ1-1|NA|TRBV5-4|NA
CASSPPWGQVNTEAFF
TGTGCCAGCAGCCCCCCGTGGGGGCAGGTGAACACTGAAGCTTTCTTT
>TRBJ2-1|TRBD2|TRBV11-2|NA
CASSLFGGRAVDEQFF
TGTGCCAGCAGCTTATTCGGCGGGAGGGCCGTCGATGAGCAGTTCTTC
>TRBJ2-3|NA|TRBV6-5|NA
CASSYSLTTSTDTQYF
TGTGCCAGCAGTTACTCGTTGACGACTAGCACAGATACGCAGTATTTT
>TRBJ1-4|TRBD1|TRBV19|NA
CASSSQDRGDEKLFF
TGTGCCAGTAGTTCCCAGGACAGGGGAGACGAAAAACTGTTTTTT
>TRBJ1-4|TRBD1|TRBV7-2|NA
CASSPRDREGKLFF
TGTGCCAGCAGCCCCCGGGACAGGGAGGGAAAACTGTTTTTT
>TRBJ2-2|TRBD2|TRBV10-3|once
CAIRGAGVGTGELFF
TGTGCCATCAGGGGAGCGGGAGTAGGAACCGGGGAGCTGTTTTTT
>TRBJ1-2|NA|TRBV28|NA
CASSFSAGAYGYTF
TGTGCCAGCAGTTTTTCCGCGGGGGCCTATGGCTACACCTTC
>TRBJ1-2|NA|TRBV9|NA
CASSVPGAGGYTF
TGTGCCAGCAGCGTCCCGGGGGCGGGAGGCTACACCTTC
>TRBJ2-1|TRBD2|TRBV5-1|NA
CASSWGTGGPLDEQFF
TGCGCCAGCAGCTGGGGCACGGGAGGGCCTCTGGATGAGCAGTTCTTC
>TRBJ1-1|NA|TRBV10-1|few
CASSEYRLNTEAFF
TGCGCCAGCAGTGAGTACAGATTGAACACTGAAGCTTTCTTT
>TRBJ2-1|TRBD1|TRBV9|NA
CASSTRTGGYNEQFF
TGTGCCAGCAGCACCAGGACAGGGGGGTACAATGAGCAGTTCTTC
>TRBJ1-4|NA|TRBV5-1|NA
CASSFGGIGEKLFF
TGCGCCAGCAGCTTTGGAGGGATTGGTGAAAAACTGTTTTTT
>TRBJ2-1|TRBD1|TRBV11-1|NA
CASSFRQGTHNEQFF
TGTGCCAGCAGCTTTAGACAGGGCACCCACAATGAGCAGTTCTTC
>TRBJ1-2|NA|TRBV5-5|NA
CASSLWGGYTF
TGTGCCAGCAGCTTATGGGGGGGCTACACCTTC
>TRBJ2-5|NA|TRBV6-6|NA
CASRTTQETQYF
TGTGCCAGCAGGACGACCCAAGAGACCCAGTACTTC
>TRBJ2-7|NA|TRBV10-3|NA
CAISESLGRLVFYEQYF
TGTGCCATCAGTGAGTCGTTAGGGAGACTCGTCTTCTACGAGCAGTACTTC
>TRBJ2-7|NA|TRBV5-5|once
CASSFAGTASYEQYF
TGTGCCAGCAGCTTTGCAGGGACCGCCTCCTACGAGCAGTACTTC